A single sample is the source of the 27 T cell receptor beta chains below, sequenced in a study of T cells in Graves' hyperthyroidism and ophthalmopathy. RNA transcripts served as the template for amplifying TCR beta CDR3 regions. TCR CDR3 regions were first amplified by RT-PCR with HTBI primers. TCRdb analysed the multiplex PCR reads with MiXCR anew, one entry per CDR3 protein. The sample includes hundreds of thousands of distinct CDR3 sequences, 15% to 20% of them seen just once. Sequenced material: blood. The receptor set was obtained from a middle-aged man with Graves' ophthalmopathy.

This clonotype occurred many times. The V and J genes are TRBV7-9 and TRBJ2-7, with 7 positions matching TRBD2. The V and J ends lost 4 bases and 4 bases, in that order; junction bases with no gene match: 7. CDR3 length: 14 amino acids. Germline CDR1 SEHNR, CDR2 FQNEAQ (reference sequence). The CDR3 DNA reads TGTGCCAGCAGCTCGCCCGCACTAGCGTACGAGCAGTACTTC. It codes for CASSSPALAYEQYF.

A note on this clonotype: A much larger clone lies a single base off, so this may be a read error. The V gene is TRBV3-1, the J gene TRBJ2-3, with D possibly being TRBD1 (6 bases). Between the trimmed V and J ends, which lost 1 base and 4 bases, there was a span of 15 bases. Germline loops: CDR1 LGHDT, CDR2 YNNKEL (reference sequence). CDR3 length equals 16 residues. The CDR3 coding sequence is TGTGCCAGCAGCCAAGTGACAGGAGTTGGCGCAGATACGCAGTATTTT. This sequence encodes CASSQVTGVGADTQYF.

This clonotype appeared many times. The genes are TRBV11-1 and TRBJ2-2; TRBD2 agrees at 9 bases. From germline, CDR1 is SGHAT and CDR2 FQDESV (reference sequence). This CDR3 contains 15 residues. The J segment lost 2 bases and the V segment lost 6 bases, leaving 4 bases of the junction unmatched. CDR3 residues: CASSWTSDNTGELFF. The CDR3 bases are TGTGCCAGCAGTTGGACTAGCGACAACACCGGGGAGCTGTTTTTT.

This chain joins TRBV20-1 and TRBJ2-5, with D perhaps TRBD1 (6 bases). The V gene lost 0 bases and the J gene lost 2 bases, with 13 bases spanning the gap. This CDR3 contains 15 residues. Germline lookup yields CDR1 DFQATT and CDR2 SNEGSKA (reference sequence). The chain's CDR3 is CSARDDRRSQETQYF. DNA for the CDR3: TGCAGTGCTAGAGATGACAGGAGATCACAAGAGACCCAGTACTTC.

Written as DNA, the CDR3 is TGTGCCAGCAGAGACACTAGCGCAACCTACTATGAGCAGTACTTC. It translates to CASRDTSATYYEQYF. V is TRBV9 and J is TRBJ2-1; 7 bases fit TRBD2. The J call may not be correct, given that the DNA end is closer to TRBJ2-7. This CDR3 region has 15 residues. Germline CDR1 reads SGDLS; CDR2 reads YYNGEE.

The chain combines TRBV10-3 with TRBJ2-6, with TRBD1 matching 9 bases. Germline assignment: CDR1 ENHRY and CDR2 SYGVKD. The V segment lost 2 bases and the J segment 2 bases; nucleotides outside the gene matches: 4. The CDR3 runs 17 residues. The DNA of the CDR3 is TGTGCCATCAGTGAGACAACAGGGGGCGCTGGGGCCAACGTCCTGACTTTC. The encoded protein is CAISETTGGAGANVLTF.

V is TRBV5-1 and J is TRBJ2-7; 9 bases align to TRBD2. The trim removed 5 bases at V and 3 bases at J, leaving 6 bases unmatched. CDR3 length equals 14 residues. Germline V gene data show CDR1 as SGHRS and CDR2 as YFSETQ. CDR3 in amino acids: CASSSAGGLYEQYF. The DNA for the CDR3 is TGCGCCAGCAGTTCGGCGGGAGGGCTCTACGAGCAGTACTTC.

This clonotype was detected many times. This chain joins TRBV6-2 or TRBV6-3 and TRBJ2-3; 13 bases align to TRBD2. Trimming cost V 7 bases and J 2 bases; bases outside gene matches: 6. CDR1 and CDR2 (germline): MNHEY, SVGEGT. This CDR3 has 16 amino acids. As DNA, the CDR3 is TGTGCCAGCACCAGGACTAGCGGGGGACTCACAGATACGCAGTATTTT. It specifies CASTRTSGGLTDTQYF.

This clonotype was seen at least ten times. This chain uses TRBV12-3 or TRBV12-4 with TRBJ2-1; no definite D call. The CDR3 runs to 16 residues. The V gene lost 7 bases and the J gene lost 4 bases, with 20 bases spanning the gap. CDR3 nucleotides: TGTGCCAGCAAATCGGTTAGAGGTACTTCTTACAATGAGCAGTTCTTC. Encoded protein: CASKSVRGTSYNEQFF.

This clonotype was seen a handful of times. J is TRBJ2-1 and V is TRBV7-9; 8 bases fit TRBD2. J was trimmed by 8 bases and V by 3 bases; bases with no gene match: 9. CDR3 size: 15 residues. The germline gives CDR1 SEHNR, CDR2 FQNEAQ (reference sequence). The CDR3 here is CASSFIGGEVDEQFF. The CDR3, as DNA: TGTGCCAGCAGCTTTATCGGGGGGGAGGTTGATGAGCAGTTCTTC.

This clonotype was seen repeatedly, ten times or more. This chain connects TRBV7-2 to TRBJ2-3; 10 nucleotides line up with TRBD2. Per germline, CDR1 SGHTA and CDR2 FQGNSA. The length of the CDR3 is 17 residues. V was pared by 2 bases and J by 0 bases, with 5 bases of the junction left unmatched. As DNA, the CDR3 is TGTGCCAGCAGCTTAAGGGGTAGCGGGGGGAGCACAGATACGCAGTATTTT. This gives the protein CASSLRGSGGSTDTQYF.

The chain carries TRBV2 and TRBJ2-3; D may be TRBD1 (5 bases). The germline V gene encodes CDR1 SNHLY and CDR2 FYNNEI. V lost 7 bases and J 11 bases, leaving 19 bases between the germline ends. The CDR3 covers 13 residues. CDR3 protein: CASKRFGANKQYF. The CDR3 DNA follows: TGTGCCAGCAAAAGGTTTGGGGCTAATAAGCAGTATTTT.

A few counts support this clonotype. This CDR3 is CASSLAPLNNEQFF. The CDR3 DNA reads as TGTGCCAGCTCTCTAGCCCCTTTAAACAATGAGCAGTTCTTC. The chain has TRBV2 and TRBJ2-1; D is perhaps TRBD2 (5 bases). The germline gives CDR1 SNHLY, CDR2 FYNNEI. The CDR3 is made up of 14 amino acids. V was shortened by 8 bases and J by 5 bases, with 16 bases between the two germline ends.

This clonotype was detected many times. The chain's CDR3 is CASSFSGSQETQYF. The CDR3 DNA reads TGTGCCAGCAGCTTTAGCGGGAGTCAAGAGACCCAGTACTTC. V is TRBV3-1 and J is TRBJ2-5; TRBD2 matches 9 bases. The CDR3 has 14 amino acids. From germline, CDR1 is LGHDT and CDR2 YNNKEL (reference sequence). The junction had 3 bases not matched to a gene; V was cut back by 5 bases and J by 2 bases.

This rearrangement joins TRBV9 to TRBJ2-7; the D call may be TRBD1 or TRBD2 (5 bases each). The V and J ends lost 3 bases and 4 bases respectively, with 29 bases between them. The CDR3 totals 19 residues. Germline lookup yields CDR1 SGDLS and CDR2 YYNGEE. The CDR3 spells CASSDPSRDLTPEGYEQYF. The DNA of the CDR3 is TGTGCCAGCAGCGACCCTTCCCGGGACCTTACCCCCGAAGGTTACGAGCAGTACTTC.

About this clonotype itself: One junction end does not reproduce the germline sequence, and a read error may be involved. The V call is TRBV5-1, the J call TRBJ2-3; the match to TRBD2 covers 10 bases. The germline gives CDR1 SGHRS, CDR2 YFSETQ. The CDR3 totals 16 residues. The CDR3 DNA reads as TGCGCCAGCAGCAAAGGGAGCGGGGGGGCGACAGATACGCGGTATTTT. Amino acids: CASSKGSGGATDTRYF.

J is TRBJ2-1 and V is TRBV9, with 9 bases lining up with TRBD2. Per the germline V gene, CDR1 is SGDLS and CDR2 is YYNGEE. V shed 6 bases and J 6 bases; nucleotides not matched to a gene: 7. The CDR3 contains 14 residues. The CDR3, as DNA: TGTGCCAGCAATCCGGCGGGAGGGCCCAATGAGCAGTTCTTC. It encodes CASNPAGGPNEQFF.

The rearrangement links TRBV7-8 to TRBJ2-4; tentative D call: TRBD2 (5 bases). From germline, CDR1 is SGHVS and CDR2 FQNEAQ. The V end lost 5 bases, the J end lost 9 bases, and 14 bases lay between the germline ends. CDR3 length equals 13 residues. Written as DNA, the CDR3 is TGTGCCAGCAGCCCCCGGCGGGTTGCCATTCAGTACTTC. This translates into CASSPRRVAIQYF.

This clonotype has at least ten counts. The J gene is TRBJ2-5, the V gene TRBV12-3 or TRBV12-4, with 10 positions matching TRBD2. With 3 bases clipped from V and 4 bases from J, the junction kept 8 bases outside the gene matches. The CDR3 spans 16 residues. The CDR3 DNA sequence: TGTGCCAGCAGTTTGATGCTAGCGGGAGTTGGAGAGACCCAGTACTTC. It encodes CASSLMLAGVGETQYF.

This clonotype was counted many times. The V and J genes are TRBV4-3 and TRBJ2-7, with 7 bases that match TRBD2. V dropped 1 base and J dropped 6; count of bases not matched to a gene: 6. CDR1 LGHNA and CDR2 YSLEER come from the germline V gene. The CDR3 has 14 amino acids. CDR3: CASSQVEGGREQYF. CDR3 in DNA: TGCGCCAGCAGCCAAGTGGAGGGAGGGCGCGAGCAGTACTTC.

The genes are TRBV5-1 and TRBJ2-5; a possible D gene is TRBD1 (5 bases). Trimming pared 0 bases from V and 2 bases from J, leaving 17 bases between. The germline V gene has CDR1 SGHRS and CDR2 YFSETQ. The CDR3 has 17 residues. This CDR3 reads CASSLAMGPNVQETQYF. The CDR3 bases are TGCGCCAGCAGCTTGGCCATGGGGCCTAACGTACAAGAGACCCAGTACTTC. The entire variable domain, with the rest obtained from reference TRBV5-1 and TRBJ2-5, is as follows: KAGVTQTPRYLIKTRGQQVTLSCSPISGHRSVSWYQQTPGQGLQFLFEYFSETQRNKGNFPGRFSGRQFSNSRSEMNVSTLELGDSALYLCASSLAMGPNVQETQYFGPGTRLLVL.

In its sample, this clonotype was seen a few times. In DNA form, the CDR3 reads TGTGCCAGCAGCGTACCGGGATCCCGGAATGAGCAGTTCTTC. The encoded protein is CASSVPGSRNEQFF. The chain has TRBV5-8 and TRBJ2-1; TRBD2 is a possible D gene (5 bases). From germline, CDR1 is SGHTS and CDR2 YDEGEE. The CDR3 is made up of 14 amino acids. Trimming shortened V by 4 bases and J by 7 bases, and 15 bases separated the two germline ends.

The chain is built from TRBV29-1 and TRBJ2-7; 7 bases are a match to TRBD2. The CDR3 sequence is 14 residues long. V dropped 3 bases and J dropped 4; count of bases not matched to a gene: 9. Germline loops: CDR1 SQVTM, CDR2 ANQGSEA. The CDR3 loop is CSVELAGANYEQYF. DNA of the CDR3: TGCAGCGTTGAGTTGGCGGGAGCCAATTACGAGCAGTACTTC.

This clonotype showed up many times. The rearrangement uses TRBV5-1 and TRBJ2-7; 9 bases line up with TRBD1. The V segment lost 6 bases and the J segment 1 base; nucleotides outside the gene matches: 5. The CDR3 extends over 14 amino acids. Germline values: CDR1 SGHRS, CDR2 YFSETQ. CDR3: CASTRDRASYEQYF. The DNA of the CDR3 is TGCGCCAGCACACGGGACAGGGCTTCCTACGAGCAGTACTTC.

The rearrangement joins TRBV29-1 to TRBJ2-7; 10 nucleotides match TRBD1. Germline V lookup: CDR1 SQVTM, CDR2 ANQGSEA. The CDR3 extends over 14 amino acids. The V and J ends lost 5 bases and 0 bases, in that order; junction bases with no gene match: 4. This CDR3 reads CSVRGQGNSYEQYF. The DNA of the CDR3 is TGCAGCGTTCGGGGACAGGGGAACTCCTACGAGCAGTACTTC.

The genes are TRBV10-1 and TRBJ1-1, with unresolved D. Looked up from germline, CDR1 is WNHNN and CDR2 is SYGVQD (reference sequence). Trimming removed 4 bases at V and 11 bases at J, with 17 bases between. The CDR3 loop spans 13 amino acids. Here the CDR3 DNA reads TGCGCCAGCAGTGCTGCGGGTCCGGCGGTTGCTTTCTTT. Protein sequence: CASSAAGPAVAFF.

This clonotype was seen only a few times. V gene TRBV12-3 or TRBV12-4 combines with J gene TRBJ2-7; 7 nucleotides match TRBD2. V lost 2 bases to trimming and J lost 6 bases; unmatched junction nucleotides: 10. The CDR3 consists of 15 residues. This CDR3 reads CASSLNPAGSREQYF. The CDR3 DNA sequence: TGTGCCAGCAGTTTAAACCCAGCGGGAAGCCGCGAGCAGTACTTC.